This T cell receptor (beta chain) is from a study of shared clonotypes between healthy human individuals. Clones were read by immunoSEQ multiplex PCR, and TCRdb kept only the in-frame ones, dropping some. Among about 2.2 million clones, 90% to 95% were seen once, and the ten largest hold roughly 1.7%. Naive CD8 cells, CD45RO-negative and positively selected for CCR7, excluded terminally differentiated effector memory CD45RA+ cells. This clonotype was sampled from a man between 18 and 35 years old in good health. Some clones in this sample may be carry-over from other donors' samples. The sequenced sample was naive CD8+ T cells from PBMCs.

The DNA for the CDR3 is TGTGCCAGCAGTTACAGGGGGAATAGCAATCAGCCCCAGCATTTT. Translation gives CASSYRGNSNQPQHF. This chain connects TRBV6-5 to TRBJ1-5; D perhaps matches TRBD1 (6 bases). CDR3 length: 15 residues. Germline V lookup: CDR1 MNHEY, CDR2 SVGAGI. V gave up 2 bases and J gave up 0 bases, with 8 bases separating them.